This TCR beta chain emerged from a study of blood T cell repertoires in COVID-19. Germline loops: CDR1 MNHEY, CDR2 SVGAGI. There are 13 residues in the CDR3. The V end lost 0 bases, the J end lost 5 bases, and 7 bases lay between the germline ends. This table comes from immunoSEQ multiplex PCR, and its TCRdb copy is limited to in-frame clones, with some not included. Of approximately 270,000 clones detected, approximately 83% appear once; the ten largest clones hold approximately 1.9%. With respect to this clone: Within the sample, other DNA sequences also encode this same CDR3.

The chain links TRBV6-5 to TRBJ1-1; D is ambiguous. This sequence originates from a woman aged 45-59 years who had recovered from COVID-19. The sequencing sample was made of PBMCs or T cells enriched from blood (not recorded which). The CDR3 coding sequence is TGTGCCAGCAGTTACTCCGGCGGGACTGAAGCTTTCTTT. It yields the protein CASSYSGGTEAFF.